A selection of T cell receptor beta chains follows, all from one sample in a study of radiation and T cells in renal cell carcinoma. Data came from immunoSEQ multiplex PCR; TCRdb stores just in-frame clones and leaves some out. The data show tens of thousands of clones, around 49% seen once. The input for sequencing was tumor tissue, taken from a patient whose treatment included radiotherapy and nephrectomy. These receptors were collected from a woman aged 45-65 years with renal cell carcinoma. The CDR3 runs from the conserved cysteine through the conserved F or W. The D gene is left open where the match is weak. Only some rows state a clone size, as once, few, many or a class for expanded clones.

d_gene: NA
len: 20
j_gene: TRBJ1-5
v_gene: TRBV5-3
abundance: NA
CDR3aa: CARSPNMGQGHRYSNQPQHF
CDR3nt: TGTGCCAGAAGTCCTAACATGGGTCAGGGACACCGCTATAGCAATCAGCCCCAGCATTTT

d_gene: TRBD1
len: 15
j_gene: TRBJ2-7
v_gene: TRBV5-4
abundance: NA
CDR3aa: CASSSWDRDTYEQYF
CDR3nt: TGTGCCAGCAGCTCCTGGGACAGGGACACCTACGAGCAGTACTTC

d_gene: NA
len: 15
j_gene: TRBJ2-7
v_gene: TRBV18
abundance: many
CDR3aa: CASSPGRAFLYEQYF
CDR3nt: TGTGCCAGCTCACCGGGCAGGGCCTTCCTCTACGAGCAGTACTTC

d_gene: NA
len: 15
j_gene: TRBJ2-7
v_gene: TRBV5-6
abundance: NA
CDR3aa: CASSSPGARGGEQYF
CDR3nt: TGTGCCAGCAGCTCCCCGGGAGCCCGAGGGGGCGAGCAGTACTTC

d_gene: NA
len: 12
j_gene: TRBJ2-3
v_gene: TRBV5-1
abundance: NA
CDR3aa: CASSRSTDTQYF
CDR3nt: TGCGCCAGCAGCAGGAGCACAGATACGCAGTATTTT

d_gene: TRBD2
len: 16
j_gene: TRBJ2-3
v_gene: TRBV4-2
abundance: many
CDR3aa: CASSQELAGGSDTQYF
CDR3nt: TGTGCCAGCAGCCAAGAACTAGCGGGGGGTTCAGATACGCAGTATTTT

d_gene: TRBD1
len: 16
j_gene: TRBJ1-6
v_gene: TRBV14
abundance: NA
CDR3aa: CASSQRKGTDNSPLHF
CDR3nt: TGTGCCAGCAGCCAACGAAAAGGGACAGATAATTCACCCCTCCACTTT

d_gene: TRBD1
len: 13
j_gene: TRBJ1-1
v_gene: TRBV5-1
abundance: NA
CDR3aa: CASSSGTDTEAFF
CDR3nt: TGCGCCAGCAGCTCCGGGACAGACACTGAAGCTTTCTTT

d_gene: TRBD2
len: 16
j_gene: TRBJ2-7
v_gene: TRBV9
abundance: once
CDR3aa: CASSVGLAGAIYEQYF
CDR3nt: TGTGCCAGCAGCGTAGGTCTAGCGGGGGCCATCTACGAGCAGTACTTC

d_gene: NA
len: 14
j_gene: TRBJ2-6
v_gene: TRBV19
abundance: NA
CDR3aa: CASSLSSGANVLTF
CDR3nt: TGTGCCAGTAGTTTAAGCTCTGGGGCCAACGTCCTGACTTTC

d_gene: NA
len: 17
j_gene: TRBJ2-4
v_gene: TRBV4-3
abundance: NA
CDR3aa: CASSQDRLIRPKNIQYF
CDR3nt: TGCGCCAGCAGCCAAGATCGCCTCATTAGACCCAAAAACATTCAGTACTTC

d_gene: NA
len: 15
j_gene: TRBJ1-5
v_gene: TRBV4-2
abundance: few
CDR3aa: CASSPQDYSGQPQHF
CDR3nt: TGTGCCAGCAGCCCGCAGGACTATTCGGGGCAGCCCCAGCATTTT

d_gene: NA
len: 13
j_gene: TRBJ1-1
v_gene: TRBV6-5
abundance: NA
CDR3aa: CASRAGFGTEAFF
CDR3nt: TGTGCCAGCAGAGCAGGGTTCGGAACTGAAGCTTTCTTT

d_gene: NA
len: 13
j_gene: TRBJ1-1
v_gene: TRBV4-1
abundance: NA
CDR3aa: CASSYEEYTEAFF
CDR3nt: TGCGCCAGCAGCTATGAAGAGTACACTGAAGCTTTCTTT

d_gene: TRBD1
len: 14
j_gene: TRBJ1-6
v_gene: TRBV19
abundance: NA
CDR3aa: CASAGGNYNSPLHF
CDR3nt: TGTGCCAGTGCAGGGGGAAATTATAATTCACCCCTCCACTTT

d_gene: NA
len: 16
j_gene: TRBJ1-6
v_gene: TRBV5-1
abundance: NA
CDR3aa: CASSLAPGIVDSPLHF
CDR3nt: TGCGCCAGCAGCTTGGCCCCCGGGATAGTAGATTCACCCCTCCACTTT

d_gene: NA
len: 13
j_gene: TRBJ2-7
v_gene: TRBV10-3
abundance: few
CDR3aa: CAISEGSRIEQYF
CDR3nt: TGTGCCATCAGTGAAGGTTCAAGAATAGAGCAGTACTTC

d_gene: NA
len: 14
j_gene: TRBJ1-1
v_gene: TRBV4-1
abundance: NA
CDR3aa: CASSQALTTTEAFF
CDR3nt: TGCGCCAGCAGCCAAGCGTTGACGACCACTGAAGCTTTCTTT

d_gene: NA
len: 16
j_gene: TRBJ1-3
v_gene: TRBV5-6
abundance: NA
CDR3aa: CASSLRGAYSGNTIYF
CDR3nt: TGTGCCAGCAGCTTGAGAGGGGCATACTCTGGAAACACCATATATTTT

d_gene: NA
len: 14
j_gene: TRBJ1-2
v_gene: TRBV7-9
abundance: NA
CDR3aa: CASSLDGLRYGYTF
CDR3nt: TGTGCCAGCAGCTTAGACGGGCTGCGATATGGCTACACCTTC

d_gene: NA
len: 14
j_gene: TRBJ1-4
v_gene: TRBV7-9
abundance: NA
CDR3aa: CASSAGGLGEKLFF
CDR3nt: TGTGCCAGCAGCGCGGGGGGACTAGGTGAAAAACTGTTTTTT

d_gene: NA
len: 12
j_gene: TRBJ1-2
v_gene: TRBV7-9
abundance: NA
CDR3aa: CASSSDWWGYTF
CDR3nt: TGTGCCAGCAGCTCCGACTGGTGGGGCTACACCTTC

d_gene: NA
len: 15
j_gene: TRBJ1-1
v_gene: TRBV6-6
abundance: NA
CDR3aa: CASSLNLGGTPEAFF
CDR3nt: TGTGCCAGCAGTCTGAACCTTGGAGGGACGCCTGAAGCTTTCTTT

d_gene: TRBD2
len: 15
j_gene: TRBJ2-7
v_gene: TRBV19
abundance: many
CDR3aa: CASSISASGGNEQYF
CDR3nt: TGTGCCAGTAGTATATCGGCTAGCGGGGGGAACGAGCAGTACTTC

d_gene: TRBD1
len: 14
j_gene: TRBJ2-7
v_gene: TRBV5-1
abundance: NA
CDR3aa: CASSLAGTGVEQYF
CDR3nt: TGCGCCAGCAGCTTGGCCGGGACAGGGGTCGAGCAGTACTTC

d_gene: NA
len: 13
j_gene: TRBJ2-7
v_gene: TRBV6-5
abundance: NA
CDR3aa: CASSYLSGYEQYF
CDR3nt: TGTGCCAGCAGTTACCTTAGCGGCTACGAGCAGTACTTC

d_gene: NA
len: 14
j_gene: TRBJ2-7
v_gene: TRBV11-2
abundance: NA
CDR3aa: CASSLGPGVYEQYF
CDR3nt: TGTGCCAGCAGCTTAGGTCCAGGGGTGTACGAGCAGTACTTC

d_gene: NA
len: 14
j_gene: TRBJ2-2
v_gene: TRBV29-1
abundance: NA
CDR3aa: CSVDEGGSTGELFF
CDR3nt: TGCAGCGTTGATGAGGGGGGGAGCACCGGGGAGCTGTTTTTT

d_gene: NA
len: 12
j_gene: TRBJ1-5
v_gene: TRBV9
abundance: many
CDR3aa: CASSVEGGPQHF
CDR3nt: TGTGCCAGCAGCGTAGAGGGCGGGCCCCAGCATTTT

d_gene: NA
len: 12
j_gene: TRBJ1-2
v_gene: TRBV6-1
abundance: medium-sized
CDR3aa: CASNQGGHPATF
CDR3nt: TGTGCCAGCAACCAGGGTGGCCATCCCGCGACCTTC

d_gene: NA
len: 15
j_gene: TRBJ2-5
v_gene: TRBV6-1
abundance: NA
CDR3aa: CASSDHGGPQETQYF
CDR3nt: TGTGCCAGCAGTGATCATGGGGGCCCACAAGAGACCCAGTACTTC

d_gene: TRBD1
len: 14
j_gene: TRBJ1-1
v_gene: TRBV4-3
abundance: NA
CDR3aa: CASSLWTGRTEAFF
CDR3nt: TGCGCCAGCAGCCTGTGGACAGGGAGGACTGAAGCTTTCTTT